Reported below is one T cell receptor (beta chain). The record originates from a study of OX40 agonist ivuxolimab in advanced cancers. Clones were read by immunoSEQ multiplex PCR, and TCRdb kept only the in-frame ones, dropping some. The table has tens of thousands of clones, just over 85% seen once; the top ten hold over 0.7%. Germline V gives CDR1 SGHTA, CDR2 FQGNSA. Trimming took off 8 bases at V and 3 bases at J, with 16 bases between the two ends. This CDR3 comprises 15 residues. The sequences come from CD4+ or CD8+ T cells sorted from blood, collected in a trial of the OX40 agonist ivuxolimab. This rearrangement joins TRBV7-2 to TRBJ2-2; D could derive from TRBD1 or TRBD2 (5 bases each). The receptor comes from an adult with an advanced solid tumor such as melanoma, head and neck, liver or kidney cancer. The CDR3 DNA is TGTGCCAGCGAATTCCAACGGGGCTACACCGGGGAGCTGTTTTTT. As protein: CASEFQRGYTGELFF.